This paragraph reports one T cell receptor beta chain. The antigen this receptor binds is unknown. No base qualities exist here, and no much larger clone lies one base off it. For sequencing of the TCRbeta CDR3 region, genomic DNA was extracted from the sorted cells. TCRbeta CDR3 regions were sequenced using the immunoSEQ Assay. TCRdb limited this immuneACCESS table to in-frame rearrangements with V and J called. A share of clones is missing; checked studies link under half to unresolved V genes, and the rest is unexplained. Within this sample are over 15,000 clones, with less than 90% of them counted one time only. Around 4% of the sample is held by the ten biggest clonotypes. CDR1 is given as MNHEY and CDR2 as SMNVEV, both from the germline V gene (reference sequence). The CDR3 sequence holds 14 residues, the cysteine and phenylalanine included. The CDR3 DNA has 42 bases and is translated from base 1. Trimming removed 3 bases from V and 4 bases from J, leaving 12 bases between the germline ends.

This sample is part of a study of OX40 agonist ivuxolimab in advanced cancers. For context, the study as a whole: Ivuxolimab, which targeted the costimulatory receptor OX40 (CD134), was an agonistic, fully human IgG2 monoclonal antibody. Intravenous ivuxolimab was administered to patients every 2 weeks at six dose levels: 0.01, 0.1, 0.3, 1.5, 3 and 10 mg/kg. Of the roughly 52 dose-escalation patients, hepatocellular carcinoma was present in 19, melanoma in around 15, renal cell carcinoma in 9 and head and neck cancer in 9. In the dose-escalation cohort, 82.7% of patients were male, and the mean age was 60 years with a range of roughly 20 to 79. Prior anti-PD-1, anti-PD-L1 or anti-CTLA-4 therapy was permitted, and checkpoint inhibitors had been received by about 44% of dose-escalation patients. Three dose-escalation patients achieved partial responses, one with hepatocellular carcinoma and two with cutaneous melanoma. The purpose of peripheral TCRbeta sequencing was to test whether ivuxolimab changed TCR sequence diversity and led to clonal T-cell expansion. The paper describes the monotherapy dose-escalation part (N of about 55 patients) of the phase I trial of ivuxolimab.

Study-wide findings and limitations: After ivuxolimab, expanded clones were on average more numerous among CD8+ T cells than among CD4+ T cells. In partial responders in the 0.1-3.0 mg/kg groups, normalized peripheral clonal expansion was found to be among the lowest, especially among CD8+ T cells. Which antigens the clonally expanded peripheral T cells were specific for was not determined. Low levels of normalized T-cell clonal expansion were also shown by some nonresponding patients. At doses of 0.1 to 3.0 mg/kg, clonal expansion of both CD4+ and CD8+ T cells in blood was seen between baseline and week 6.

The trial excluded patients who had a history of autoimmune disease or were on systemic immunosuppression. In every dose cohort, peripheral blood was drawn for TCR sequencing at baseline, cycle 4 day 1, and cycle 7 day 1. The samples were taken from a phase I, first-in-human, multicenter, open-label dose-escalation trial of ivuxolimab. Adults with locally advanced or metastatic melanoma, renal cell carcinoma, hepatocellular carcinoma or head and neck squamous cell carcinoma were enrolled in the trial. CD4+ and CD8+ T cells were sorted separately from peripheral blood before TCR sequencing. This sequence originates from an adult with an advanced solid tumor such as melanoma, head and neck, liver or kidney cancer. Material: CD4+ or CD8+ T cells sorted from blood, obtained in a trial of the OX40 agonist ivuxolimab. Here the chain combines TRBV27 and TRBJ1-2, with an unclear D gene assignment. The nucleotide sequence is given as TGTGCCAGCAGTTTGGGAGCCCACTCCTATGGCTACACCTTC. It encodes CASSLGAHSYGYTF.